This T cell receptor beta chain appears in the sequencing data of a study of radiotherapy plus CTLA-4 blockade in lung cancer. Study-level points and caveats: Together with interferon-beta, which increased in serum after radiation, early dynamic changes in blood T cell clones were reportedly the best predictors of response. Tumor-origin TCR clones grew in blood after radiotherapy plus ipilimumab.

With respect to this clone: Its cognate antigen is unknown.

The CDR3 loop spans 13 amino acids. Trimming cost V 6 bases and J 4 bases; bases outside gene matches: 3. From germline, CDR1 is ENHRY and CDR2 SYGVKD. Measured with immunoSEQ multiplex PCR; TCRdb has only the in-frame clones, and not every one. The sample has over 70,000 clones; approximately 83% are singletons. This specimen was peripheral blood, taken from a patient treated with radiotherapy plus ipilimumab. This chain uses TRBV10-3 with TRBJ2-3, with 8 bases identical to TRBD2. The receptor was isolated from a human donor with non-small cell lung cancer who had a partial response to radiotherapy plus ipilimumab. In DNA form, the CDR3 reads TGTGCCATCAGAGCGGGAGCCCCAGATACGCAGTATTTT. This sequence encodes CAIRAGAPDTQYF.